One and the same sample provided the 27 T cell receptor beta chains below, sequenced in a study of blood T cell repertoires in COVID-19. The repertoire was sequenced with immunoSEQ multiplex PCR; TCRdb's copy has only in-frame clones and lacks some. The sample includes 130,000 to 150,000 clones, around 84% of them seen just once. The sequenced sample was peripheral blood. The source is a human donor in a cohort sampled during active COVID-19.

This chain uses TRBV5-1 with TRBJ2-1; 12 bases agree with TRBD2. This CDR3 is built from 17 residues. After removal of 4 bases from V and 0 bases from J, the junction contained 5 bases not matched to a gene. Germline CDR1 reads SGHRS; CDR2 reads YFSETQ. The CDR3 reads CASSLRTSGNSYNEQFF. CDR3 nucleotide sequence: TGCGCCAGCAGCCTCCGGACTAGCGGGAACTCCTACAATGAGCAGTTCTTC.

V usage is TRBV6-6 and J usage is TRBJ1-2, with D maybe TRBD1 (6 bases). This CDR3 region has 16 residues. Trimming shortened V by 4 bases and J by 3 bases, and 18 bases separated the two germline ends. Germline loops: CDR1 MNHNY, CDR2 SVGAGI (reference sequence). CDR3 sequence (DNA): TGTGCCAGCAGTTCCCCCGACAGGAGTGGGGACTATGGCTACACCTTC. It specifies CASSSPDRSGDYGYTF.

V is TRBV2 and J is TRBJ1-5; tentative D call: TRBD1 (5 bases). Germline loops: CDR1 SNHLY, CDR2 FYNNEI. The CDR3 covers 14 residues. V lost 3 bases and J 6 bases, leaving 12 bases between the germline ends. In nucleotides, the CDR3 is TGTGCCAGCAGTGAGTCAGGGTGGAGTCAGCCCCAGCATTTT. It encodes CASSESGWSQPQHF.

V is TRBV5-4 and J is TRBJ2-5; TRBD2 aligns across 10 bases. CDR3 size: 15 residues. With V trimmed by 4 bases and J by 4 bases, 7 bases remained unmatched. From germline, CDR1 is SGHNT and CDR2 YYREEE (reference sequence). The CDR3 here is CASSGAGGPLETQYF. CDR3 in DNA: TGTGCCAGCAGCGGAGCGGGGGGGCCTCTAGAGACCCAGTACTTC.

V is TRBV15 and J is TRBJ1-5, with TRBD1 matching 9 bases. The CDR3 extends over 15 amino acids. The junction had 6 bases not matched to a gene; V was cut back by 3 bases and J by 6 bases. The germline CDR1 and CDR2 sequences are LNHNV and YYDKDF (reference sequence). The chain's CDR3 is CATSREQGASQPQHF. The CDR3 nucleotides read TGTGCCACCAGCAGGGAACAGGGGGCCAGTCAGCCCCAGCATTTT.

The rearrangement links TRBV19 to TRBJ2-5, with TRBD2 identical over 9 bases. The CDR3 runs to 15 residues. The germline CDR1 and CDR2 sequences are LNHDA and SQIVND (reference sequence). V trimming: 2 bases; J trimming: 1 base; junction bases outside the gene matches: 2. The CDR3 DNA follows: TGTGCCAGTAGTATACTAGCGGGATTCCAAGAGACCCAGTACTTC. Translated: CASSILAGFQETQYF.

This clone was recorded only once. The chain joins TRBV29-1 to TRBJ2-5; 7 bases align to TRBD1. The CDR3 is made up of 14 amino acids. Germline CDR1 SQVTM, CDR2 ANQGSEA. V trimming: 7 bases; J trimming: 3 bases; junction bases outside the gene matches: 11. CDR3 coding DNA: TGCAGCGCTCATCCGGGACAGAAGGAAGAGACCCAGTACTTC. Residues: CSAHPGQKEETQYF.

V and J are TRBV3-1 (or the pseudogene TRBV3-2) and TRBJ2-1, with D unresolved. This CDR3 is built from 19 residues. Germline V CDR1 and CDR2: LGHDT, YNNKEL (reference sequence). The ends were cut back, 3 bases at V and 0 bases at J, with 21 bases in the middle. The CDR3 bases are TGTGCCAGCAGCCACCCCCTCCGCCCGAGCATTAGCTCCTACAATGAGCAGTTCTTC. Encoded protein: CASSHPLRPSISSYNEQFF.

V is TRBV12-3 or TRBV12-4 and J is TRBJ1-1; D call uncertain. The CDR3 runs 12 residues. V was clipped by 1 base and J by 3 bases, with 3 bases between them. As DNA, the CDR3 is TGTGCCAGCAGTTTAGAGCACACTGAAGCTTTCTTT. Its translation is CASSLEHTEAFF.

This clone has only a few counts. The chain recombines TRBV7-3 with TRBJ1-4; D is undetermined. There are 13 residues in the CDR3. Trimming shortened V by 5 bases and J by 3 bases, and 7 bases separated the two germline ends. Germline V lookup: CDR1 SGHTA, CDR2 FQGTGA. CDR3 region: CASSHRANEKLFF. The CDR3 bases are TGTGCCAGCAGCCACAGAGCTAATGAAAAACTGTTTTTT.

This sequence joins TRBV6-1 and TRBJ1-1; TRBD1 is a possible D gene (6 bases). Trimming pared 2 bases from V and 5 bases from J, leaving 12 bases between. Germline V CDR1 and CDR2: MNHNS, SASEGT. The CDR3 is 14 residues long. The CDR3 reads CASSEKIGGTEAFF. In DNA form, the CDR3 reads TGTGCCAGCAGTGAAAAAATAGGGGGAACTGAAGCTTTCTTT.

The chain recombines TRBV2 with TRBJ2-3, with a weak D call TRBD2 (5 bases). Germline values: CDR1 SNHLY, CDR2 FYNNEI. The ends were cut back, 6 bases at V and 1 base at J, with 17 bases in the middle. The CDR3 consists of 16 residues. The CDR3 spells CASRPGGGVGTDTQYF. Here the CDR3 DNA reads TGTGCCAGCAGGCCCGGTGGAGGAGTGGGCACAGATACGCAGTATTTT.

The sample holds one count of this clone. This chain uses TRBV5-4 with TRBJ2-3; TRBD2 agrees at 11 bases. This CDR3 comprises 15 residues. Trimming at V came to 4 bases and at J to 5 bases, leaving 6 bases not matched to a gene. Per the germline V gene, CDR1 is SGHNT and CDR2 is YYREEE (reference sequence). The CDR3 DNA follows: TGTGCCAGCAGCCCCTCCGGACTAGCGGGAGATACGCAGTATTTT. It specifies CASSPSGLAGDTQYF.

The rearrangement uses TRBV7-9 and TRBJ2-7, with 10 bases identical to TRBD1. CDR1 is SEHNR and CDR2 is FQNEAQ in the germline V gene (reference sequence). The CDR3 contains 18 residues. Trimming removed 3 bases from V and 2 bases from J; junction bases left unmatched: 13. This chain's CDR3 is CASSFPGTGTGDPYEQYF. The CDR3 DNA reads TGTGCCAGCAGCTTCCCTGGGACCGGGACAGGGGACCCCTACGAGCAGTACTTC. The full variable domain, in which reference TRBV7-9 and TRBJ2-7 provide the parts outside the CDR3, is DTGVSQNPRHKITKRGQNVTFRCDPISEHNRLYWYRQTLGQGPEFLTYFQNEAQLEKSRLLSDRFSAERPKGSFSTLEIQRTEQGDSAMYLCASSFPGTGTGDPYEQYFGPGTRLTVT.

The chain couples TRBV11-2 to TRBJ2-1; D possibly corresponds to TRBD2 (7 bases). CDR1 is SGHAT and CDR2 is FQNNGV in the germline V gene. This CDR3 region has 14 residues. V shed 5 bases and J shed 9 bases, with 17 bases lying between them. The CDR3 sequence: CASSPGGGSLEQFF. For the CDR3, the DNA is TGTGCCAGCAGCCCTGGCGGGGGCTCTCTTGAGCAGTTCTTC.

The chain has TRBV7-2 and TRBJ1-5, with D maybe TRBD1 (6 bases). Trimming removed 1 base at V and 8 bases at J, with 12 bases between. The germline gives CDR1 SGHTA, CDR2 FQGNSA. This CDR3 spans 14 amino acids. CDR3 protein: CASSLGAGVKPQHF. The DNA for the CDR3 is TGTGCCAGCAGCTTAGGGGCAGGGGTCAAGCCCCAGCATTTT.

The rearrangement uses TRBV30 and TRBJ1-5; 8 bases are shared with TRBD1. Germline CDR1 and CDR2: GTSNPN and SVGIG (reference sequence). After removal of 2 bases from V and 2 bases from J, the junction contained 2 bases not matched to a gene. This CDR3 comprises 14 residues. This CDR3 is CAWSMTGGNQPQHF. As DNA, the CDR3 is TGTGCCTGGAGTATGACAGGGGGCAATCAGCCCCAGCATTTT.

This clone is a singleton in its sample. CDR3 bases: TGTGCCAGCAGCGTAGGGCTAGCTTCTAGCACAGATACGCAGTATTTT. Translation: CASSVGLASSTDTQYF. The V and J genes are TRBV9 and TRBJ2-3; TRBD2 is a possible D gene (5 bases). The CDR3 covers 16 residues. The germline gives CDR1 SGDLS, CDR2 YYNGEE. With 0 bases removed from V and 0 bases from J, the gap between germline ends came to 11 bases.

This rearrangement joins TRBV25-1 to TRBJ1-1, with D perhaps TRBD1 (6 bases). V was shortened by 8 bases and J by 0 bases, with 16 bases between the two germline ends. Germline V gives CDR1 MGHDK, CDR2 SYGVNS. The CDR3 is 15 amino acids. The DNA for the CDR3 is TGTGCCAGCCGTGCCCCCGGGACATTGAACACTGAAGCTTTCTTT. It codes for CASRAPGTLNTEAFF.

The chain couples TRBV3-1 (or the pseudogene TRBV3-2) to TRBJ1-6; 8 positions agree with TRBD1. The CDR3 has 15 amino acids. J was trimmed by 9 bases and V by 4 bases; bases with no gene match: 8. CDR1 and CDR2 (germline): LGHDT, YNNKEL (reference sequence). The CDR3 sequence: CASSPNQGTGSPLHF. CDR3 nucleotide sequence: TGTGCCAGCAGCCCAAACCAGGGGACAGGTTCACCCCTCCACTTT.

The count of this clone is one. The rearrangement joins TRBV6-5 to TRBJ1-2; 11 positions match TRBD1. Germline CDR1 MNHEY, CDR2 SVGAGI. J lost 7 bases, V lost 6 bases, and 10 bases had no gene match. The CDR3 covers 15 residues. DNA of the CDR3: TGTGCCAGCAGCGACGGTGGGACAGGGGGTGGTGGCTACACCTTC. Translated: CASSDGGTGGGGYTF.

The chain is built from TRBV12-3 or TRBV12-4 and TRBJ2-1; possible D gene TRBD1, 5 bases. Trimming removed 8 bases at V and 4 bases at J, with 12 bases between. The CDR3 has 13 residues. Here the CDR3 reads CASQVTAYNEQFF. CDR3 sequence (DNA): TGTGCCAGCCAGGTGACAGCTTACAATGAGCAGTTCTTC.

This chain links TRBV11-2 with TRBJ2-3; TRBD1 aligns across 10 bases. The J segment lost 0 bases and the V segment lost 6 bases, leaving 12 bases of the junction unmatched. Germline CDR1 is SGHAT and CDR2 is FQNNGV. The CDR3 extends over 18 amino acids. CDR3 residues: CASRSGTGERISTDTQYF. The CDR3, as DNA: TGTGCCAGCAGGTCCGGGACAGGGGAGAGGATCAGCACAGATACGCAGTATTTT.

The chain uses TRBV7-2 and TRBJ1-1, with TRBD1 as a possible D gene (5 bases). The V and J ends lost 3 bases and 2 bases respectively, with 10 bases between them. The CDR3 length is 14 residues. Germline values: CDR1 SGHTA, CDR2 FQGNSA. The CDR3 DNA sequence: TGTGCCAGCAGCTTCGTCCAGGGAAACACTGAAGCTTTCTTT. It codes for CASSFVQGNTEAFF.

This rearrangement joins TRBV19 to TRBJ1-4; a weak D match, TRBD1 (6 bases). From germline, CDR1 is LNHDA and CDR2 SQIVND (reference sequence). This CDR3 spans 17 amino acids. Trimming took 6 bases from V and 7 from J, leaving 24 bases between them. The DNA of the CDR3 is TGTGCCAGTAGGGAGATTCGGCAGGGGACAAGGAGTGAAAAACTGTTTTTT. Protein: CASREIRQGTRSEKLFF.

The chain is built from TRBV2 and TRBJ2-5; D remains unclear. V was clipped by 6 bases and J by 4 bases, with 9 bases between them. Germline V CDR1 and CDR2: SNHLY, FYNNEI. The CDR3 length is 12 residues. CDR3 sequence reads: CASSPTPETQYF. The CDR3 coding sequence is TGTGCCAGCAGCCCTACCCCAGAGACCCAGTACTTC.

Comments on this clone: One junction end disagrees with the germline gene, perhaps due to a read error. This chain joins TRBV29-1 and TRBJ2-2, with TRBD2 as a possible D gene (5 bases). The CDR3 is made up of 17 amino acids. Germline loops: CDR1 SQVTM, CDR2 ANQGSEA. CDR3 loop: CSVEPQPLGRGHRGAVF. The DNA for the CDR3 is TGCAGCGTTGAACCCCAACCCCTGGGAAGAGGGCACCGGGGAGCTGTTTTT.